The sample holds many counts of the clone carrying this T cell receptor (beta chain). This specimen comes from a study of T cells in Graves' hyperthyroidism and ophthalmopathy. There were TCR beta CDR3 regions amplified from RNA transcripts. An initial round of RT-PCR targeting the TCR CDR3 relied on the HTBI primer set. TCRdb ran MiXCR on the multiplex PCR reads and lists one entry per CDR3 protein. The table shows approximately 380,000 distinct CDR3 sequences, with 15% to 20% occurring only once. There are 14 residues in the CDR3. Trimming removed 1 base from V and 6 bases from J, with 9 bases in between. Germline V gives CDR1 SGHAT, CDR2 FQNNGV.

The TCR comes from a young woman with Graves' hyperthyroidism. Source material: blood. This chain joins TRBV11-2 and TRBJ2-2; D is unresolved. The CDR3: CASSLVVGSGELFF. The CDR3 DNA follows: TGTGCCAGCAGCTTAGTCGTGGGGTCCGGGGAGCTGTTTTTT.